This entry lists 29 T cell receptor beta chains sequenced from one sample in a study of blood T cell repertoires in COVID-19. Sequencing was performed with immunoSEQ multiplex PCR; in TCRdb, only in-frame clones are kept and a portion is missing. This table has under 40,000 clones, about 88% appearing once. Source material: peripheral blood. The receptors derive from a man aged 65 to 85 with active COVID-19.

The rearrangement uses TRBV6-5 and TRBJ2-7; TRBD2 matches at 9 bases. V dropped 9 bases and J dropped 2; count of bases not matched to a gene: 8. CDR1 is MNHEY and CDR2 is SVGAGI in the germline V gene. This CDR3 is 14 amino acids long. The CDR3 nucleotides read TGTGCCAGTTGGAACGGCGGGAGGGCCTACGAGCAGTACTTC. This encodes CASWNGGRAYEQYF.

The rearrangement uses TRBV9 and TRBJ2-3, with 7 bases aligning to TRBD2. Germline V CDR1 and CDR2: SGDLS, YYNGEE. Trimming removed 6 bases from V and 0 bases from J; junction bases left unmatched: 7. The CDR3 totals 15 residues. CDR3 in amino acids: CASTRAGRSTDTQYF. As DNA, the CDR3 is TGTGCCAGCACACGAGCGGGGAGAAGCACAGATACGCAGTATTTT.

The chain combines TRBV18 with TRBJ2-1; tentative D call: TRBD2 (5 bases). The CDR3 consists of 15 residues. Germline CDR1 reads KGHSH; CDR2 reads LQKENI. V lost 3 bases, J lost 6 bases, and 15 bases lay in between. In nucleotides, the CDR3 is TGTGCCAGCTCACCGACTAACTTGAAGAGCAATGAGCAGTTCTTC. Translation: CASSPTNLKSNEQFF.

The gene calls are TRBV19 and TRBJ2-2; 7 nucleotides align to TRBD1. V trimming: 3 bases; J trimming: 4 bases; junction bases outside the gene matches: 5. The CDR3 is made up of 15 amino acids. The germline V gene encodes CDR1 LNHDA and CDR2 SQIVND (reference sequence). CDR3 sequence reads: CASSIAGTATGELFF. CDR3 in DNA: TGTGCCAGTAGTATCGCCGGGACAGCCACCGGGGAGCTGTTTTTT.

V and J are TRBV28 and TRBJ2-7; 8 positions match TRBD1. The CDR3 has 15 residues. Germline CDR1 is MDHEN and CDR2 is SYDVKM. With 6 bases clipped from V and 1 base from J, the junction kept 8 bases outside the gene matches. The CDR3 DNA reads as TGTGCCAGCAGATGGGGGACAGGTCTTTCCTACGAGCAGTACTTC. The encoded protein is CASRWGTGLSYEQYF. The whole variable domain, filled in from reference TRBV28 and TRBJ2-7, reads DVKVTQSSRYLVKRTGEKVFLECVQDMDHENMFWYRQDPGLGLRLIYFSYDVKMKEKGDIPEGYSVSREKKERFSLILESASTNQTSMYLCASRWGTGLSYEQYFGPGTRLTVT.

The rearrangement joins TRBV6-2 or TRBV6-3 to TRBJ2-7; TRBD2 might be the D (5 bases). The V gene lost 4 bases and the J gene lost 1 base, with 17 bases spanning the gap. CDR3 length: 16 amino acids. From germline, CDR1 is MNHEY and CDR2 SVGEGT. CDR3 amino acids: CASSFGGTGKSYEQYF. CDR3 in DNA: TGTGCCAGCAGTTTCGGAGGAACGGGGAAATCCTACGAGCAGTACTTC.

This chain uses TRBV5-4 with TRBJ1-2; D not certain. V lost 0 bases to trimming and J lost 0 bases, with 3 bases between them. The CDR3 runs to 13 residues. Germline V gene data show CDR1 as SGHNT and CDR2 as YYREEE (reference sequence). The CDR3 DNA sequence: TGTGCCAGCAGCTTGGTCGCTAACTATGGCTACACCTTC. This translates into CASSLVANYGYTF.

This clone was seen only once. The chain combines TRBV18 with TRBJ2-7; tentatively, D is TRBD1 (5 bases). Trimming shortened V by 3 bases and J by 1 base, and 7 bases separated the two germline ends. This CDR3 comprises 13 residues. Germline CDR1 and CDR2: KGHSH and LQKENI. The CDR3 nucleotides are TGTGCCAGCTCACCTCCAGGGTCCTACGAGCAGTACTTC. This translates into CASSPPGSYEQYF. The full variable domain, with the rest looked up from reference TRBV18 and TRBJ2-7, is NAGVMQNPRHLVRRRGQEARLRCSPMKGHSHVYWYRQLPEEGLKFMVYLQKENIIDESGMPKERFSAEFPKEGPSILRIQQVVRGDSAAYFCASSPPGSYEQYFGPGTRLTVT.

The chain is built from TRBV24-1 and TRBJ2-1; 9 bases map to TRBD1. J was trimmed by 8 bases and V by 6 bases; bases with no gene match: 10. Germline CDR1 is KGHDR and CDR2 is SFDVKD. This CDR3 region has 15 residues. CDR3 amino acids: CATSLTGGVVYEQFF. Written as DNA, the CDR3 is TGTGCCACCAGTTTAACAGGGGGCGTAGTGTATGAGCAGTTCTTC.

This chain uses TRBV5-1 with TRBJ2-1; maybe TRBD2 (7 bases). The CDR3 has 14 amino acids. V lost 7 bases to trimming and J lost 2 bases, with 13 bases between them. Germline lookup yields CDR1 SGHRS and CDR2 YFSETQ. The CDR3 protein is CASGGAGTYNEQFF. The CDR3 DNA reads as TGCGCCAGCGGGGGGGCAGGAACCTACAATGAGCAGTTCTTC.

V gene TRBV15 combines with J gene TRBJ1-2; a weak D match, TRBD1 (6 bases). Trimming removed 1 base from V and 5 bases from J, with 14 bases in between. The CDR3 consists of 15 residues. Germline CDR1 is LNHNV and CDR2 is YYDKDF (reference sequence). Here the CDR3 reads CATSRASYREYGYTF. CDR3 in DNA: TGTGCCACCAGCAGAGCGAGTTACAGGGAGTATGGCTACACCTTC.

The chain uses TRBV25-1 and TRBJ2-3, with D possibly TRBD1 on 5 matching bases. Trimming took 7 bases from V and 0 from J, leaving 11 bases between them. The CDR3 length is 14 residues. Germline loops: CDR1 MGHDK, CDR2 SYGVNS. The CDR3 region has the DNA TGTGCCAGCACCGGCAGGGTTAGCACAGATACGCAGTATTTT. Translation gives CASTGRVSTDTQYF. Full variable domain (outside the CDR3, taken from reference TRBV25-1 and TRBJ2-3): EADIYQTPRYLVIGTGKKITLECSQTMGHDKMYWYQQDPGMELHLIHYSYGVNSTEKGDLSSESTVSRIRTEHFPLTLESARPSHTSQYLCASTGRVSTDTQYFGPGTRLTVL.

CDR3: CSVTYNYGYTF. The CDR3 DNA reads as TGCAGCGTTACATATAACTATGGCTACACCTTC. The chain carries TRBV29-1 and TRBJ1-2; no firm D call. This CDR3 contains 11 residues. V dropped 5 bases and J dropped 1 base, with 5 bases sitting between them. Per the germline V gene, CDR1 is SQVTM and CDR2 is ANQGSEA.

This chain joins TRBV10-1 and TRBJ2-2; 7 bases agree with TRBD1. CDR3 size: 16 residues. After removal of 10 bases from V and 7 bases from J, the junction contained 18 bases not matched to a gene. The germline V gene encodes CDR1 WNHNN and CDR2 SYGVQD (reference sequence). The CDR3 sequence is CAIQELTGCQGGELFF. The CDR3 nucleotides read TGCGCCATCCAAGAACTGACAGGGTGTCAAGGCGGGGAGCTGTTTTTT.

V and J are TRBV3-1 (or the pseudogene TRBV3-2) and TRBJ2-1; 8 bases align to TRBD2. Looked up from germline, CDR1 is LGHDT and CDR2 is YNNKEL (reference sequence). The CDR3 is made up of 15 amino acids. After removal of 4 bases from V and 4 bases from J, the junction contained 6 bases not matched to a gene. CDR3: CASSPVAGRYNEQFF. CDR3 nucleotide sequence: TGTGCCAGCAGCCCCGTAGCGGGGAGGTACAATGAGCAGTTCTTC.

This sequence joins TRBV12-5 and TRBJ2-5, with 7 bases identical to TRBD1. Germline V gene lookup returns CDR1 LGHNT and CDR2 FRNRAP. This CDR3 contains 13 residues. Germline trimming cut 2 bases from V and 5 bases from J; bases unmatched to any gene: 2. The CDR3 protein is CASGLKGAETQYF. The CDR3 DNA reads as TGTGCTAGTGGTTTGAAGGGGGCGGAGACCCAGTACTTC.

The chain recombines TRBV28 with TRBJ2-6; a possible D gene is TRBD1 (7 bases). This CDR3 contains 16 residues. Germline V CDR1 and CDR2: MDHEN, SYDVKM. V was trimmed by 10 bases and J by 2 bases, leaving 18 bases between them. The CDR3 DNA follows: TGTGCCACCGGACTCGACAGGGAGGCTGGGGCCAACGTCCTGACTTTC. As protein: CATGLDREAGANVLTF.

The chain uses TRBV28 and TRBJ2-7, with D perhaps TRBD2 (6 bases). This CDR3 is 14 amino acids long. The V gene lost 1 base and the J gene lost 2 bases, with 9 bases spanning the gap. CDR1 is MDHEN and CDR2 is SYDVKM in the germline V gene. CDR3 bases: TGTGCCAGCAGTTTATTCGGGGGAACCTACGAGCAGTACTTC. Translated: CASSLFGGTYEQYF.

This clone appeared once. The rearrangement joins TRBV20-1 to TRBJ2-3; tentatively, D is TRBD2 (5 bases). The CDR3 sequence is 12 residues long. The germline V gene encodes CDR1 DFQATT and CDR2 SNEGSKA (reference sequence). Trimming left V 3 bases short and J 6 bases short, with 10 bases between. The CDR3 bases are TGCAGTGCTAGTGAGAGAGGGGATACGCAGTATTTT. Protein: CSASERGDTQYF.

The CDR3 coding sequence is TGTGCCAGCAGTTTATACAGGGCGGCGGGAAACACCATATATTTT. It encodes CASSLYRAAGNTIYF. The V gene is TRBV28, the J gene TRBJ1-3; a weak D match, TRBD1 (6 bases). Germline V CDR1 and CDR2: MDHEN, SYDVKM. This CDR3 spans 15 amino acids. Trimming shortened V by 1 base and J by 4 bases, and 11 bases separated the two germline ends.

This chain connects TRBV7-2 to TRBJ2-1, with D unclear. The CDR3 sequence is 15 residues long. Per the germline V gene, CDR1 is SGHTA and CDR2 is FQGNSA. The germline V and J ends were trimmed by 1 base and 5 bases, with 12 bases remaining between them. CDR3 nucleotides: TGTGCCAGCAGCTTAGTGCTTGTGAACAACAATGAGCAGTTCTTC. Its translation: CASSLVLVNNNEQFF.

The V and J genes are TRBV6-2 or TRBV6-3 and TRBJ2-7, with 7 bases identical to TRBD1. The trim removed 0 bases at V and 3 bases at J, leaving 2 bases unmatched. This CDR3 region has 14 residues. CDR1 is MNHEY, CDR2 SVGEGT, per germline. CDR3 sequence (DNA): TGTGCCAGCAGTTACTCTCGACAGGGCTACGAGCAGTACTTC. Translated: CASSYSRQGYEQYF.

The genes are TRBV4-2 and TRBJ2-3; no firm D call. This CDR3 spans 15 amino acids. With 1 base removed from V and 2 bases from J, the gap between germline ends came to 10 bases. The germline V gene has CDR1 LGHNA and CDR2 YNFKEQ. The CDR3 DNA sequence: TGTGCCAGCAGCCAAGTGAGCGTCAACACAGATACGCAGTATTTT. It translates to CASSQVSVNTDTQYF.

The rearrangement joins TRBV18 to TRBJ1-1, with 7 bases matching TRBD1. CDR3 length: 15 amino acids. Germline V gene sequence: CDR1 KGHSH, CDR2 LQKENI. V trimming: 3 bases; J trimming: 0 bases; junction bases outside the gene matches: 4. CDR3 region: CASSPGQPMNTEAFF. CDR3 DNA: TGTGCCAGCTCACCGGGACAGCCGATGAACACTGAAGCTTTCTTT.

The chain combines TRBV7-3 with TRBJ2-1; TRBD1 agrees at 7 bases. Unmatched junction bases numbered 3, after V lost 2 bases and J lost 5 bases. This CDR3 is 14 amino acids long. Germline assignment: CDR1 SGHTA and CDR2 FQGTGA. The CDR3 loop reads CASSLWTGNNEQFF. The DNA of the CDR3 is TGTGCCAGCAGCTTATGGACAGGAAACAATGAGCAGTTCTTC.

CDR3 region: CATKRSGETGELFF. CDR3 sequence (DNA): TGTGCCACGAAGAGAAGCGGGGAGACCGGGGAGCTGTTTTTT. The gene calls are TRBV10-3 and TRBJ2-2; 7 bases agree with TRBD2. Germline V CDR1 and CDR2: ENHRY, SYGVKD. The CDR3 contains 14 residues. The V segment lost 10 bases and the J segment 5 bases; nucleotides outside the gene matches: 10.

This chain links TRBV3-1 (or the pseudogene TRBV3-2) with TRBJ2-3, with unresolved D. The CDR3 consists of 15 residues. Germline values: CDR1 LGHDT, CDR2 YNNKEL (reference sequence). With 3 bases removed from V and 2 bases from J, the gap between germline ends came to 12 bases. This CDR3 is CASSQVEDFTDTQYF. CDR3 DNA sequence: TGTGCCAGCAGCCAGGTAGAAGATTTCACAGATACGCAGTATTTT.

V is TRBV14 and J is TRBJ1-1; TRBD1 is a possible D gene (5 bases). Trimming removed 4 bases at V and 0 bases at J, with 12 bases between. From germline, CDR1 is SGHDN and CDR2 FVKESK. This CDR3 is 15 amino acids long. The chain's CDR3 is CASSRTRTVNTEAFF. CDR3 DNA: TGTGCCAGCAGCCGGACAAGGACGGTGAACACTGAAGCTTTCTTT.

The chain carries TRBV29-1 and TRBJ2-2; 7 bases align to TRBD2. The V segment lost 6 bases and the J segment 0 bases; nucleotides outside the gene matches: 7. Germline loops: CDR1 SQVTM, CDR2 ANQGSEA. The CDR3 consists of 15 residues. CDR3 sequence (DNA): TGCAGCGTGGGGGGGTCTTCCGCGAACACCGGGGAGCTGTTTTTT. This codes for CSVGGSSANTGELFF.